One and the same sample provided the 14 T cell receptor beta chains below, sequenced in a study of shared clonotypes between healthy human individuals. The repertoire was sequenced with immunoSEQ multiplex PCR; TCRdb's copy has only in-frame clones and lacks some. The sample holds 2 million to 2.5 million clones, over 85% seen once. Sample: naive CD4+ T cells sorted from blood. As for subset: CD45RA+ positively selected. These receptors were collected from a man younger than 30 in good health.

V is TRBV2 and J is TRBJ2-2, with D unclear. Looked up from germline, CDR1 is SNHLY and CDR2 is FYNNEI. The length of the CDR3 is 15 residues. The V gene lost 0 bases and the J gene lost 4 bases, with 9 bases spanning the gap. The CDR3 DNA follows: TGTGCCAGCAGTGAAGCGCCCCCTCCCACCGGGGAGCTGTTTTTT. Translating it yields CASSEAPPPTGELFF.

This rearrangement joins TRBV9 to TRBJ1-1; 7 bases are shared with TRBD1. Germline V CDR1 and CDR2: SGDLS, YYNGEE. This CDR3 region has 15 residues. V dropped 2 bases and J dropped 5; count of bases not matched to a gene: 9. The CDR3 protein is CASSVIQGPGTEAFF. CDR3 nucleotides: TGTGCCAGCAGCGTCATACAGGGGCCGGGTACTGAAGCTTTCTTT. Drawing the rest from reference TRBV9 and TRBJ1-1, the complete variable domain is DSGVTQTPKHLITATGQRVTLRCSPRSGDLSVYWYQQSLDQGLQFLIQYYNGEERAKGNILERFSAQQFPDLHSELNLSSLELGDSALYFCASSVIQGPGTEAFFGQGTRLTVV.

About this clone itself: This same CDR3 is encoded by further DNA sequences in the sample. J is TRBJ2-3 and V is TRBV20-1; D not certain. This CDR3 contains 11 residues. Trimming took off 1 base at V and 4 bases at J, with 3 bases between the two ends. CDR1 is DFQATT, CDR2 SNEGSKA, per germline (reference sequence). As DNA, the CDR3 is TGCAGTGCTAGAGTGGCAGATACGCAGTATTTT. It yields the protein CSARVADTQYF.

V and J are TRBV14 and TRBJ1-2; perhaps TRBD1 as D (5 bases). From germline, CDR1 is SGHDN and CDR2 FVKESK. The V and J ends lost 5 bases and 7 bases respectively, with 20 bases between them. This CDR3 region has 15 residues. CDR3 sequence: CASSSGGTSNAGYTF. In nucleotides, the CDR3 is TGTGCCAGCAGCTCGGGGGGGACGTCTAACGCTGGCTACACCTTC. Complete variable domain (other parts from reference TRBV14 and TRBJ1-2): EAGVTQFPSHSVIEKGQTVTLRCDPISGHDNLYWYRRVMGKEIKFLLHFVKESKQDESGMPNNRFLAERTGGTYSTLKVQPAELEDSGVYFCASSSGGTSNAGYTFGSGTRLTVV.

The chain employs TRBV7-9 and TRBJ1-1, with 7 bases lining up with TRBD1. This CDR3 region has 15 residues. V was clipped by 1 base and J by 4 bases; unmatched bases: 6. Germline V gene sequence: CDR1 SEHNR, CDR2 FQNEAQ (reference sequence). The CDR3 protein is CASSLVEGASTEAFF. The CDR3 coding sequence is TGTGCCAGCAGCTTAGTAGAGGGGGCGAGCACTGAAGCTTTCTTT.

The chain joins TRBV6-5 to TRBJ2-5; D call uncertain. Germline values: CDR1 MNHEY, CDR2 SVGAGI. Trimming left V 7 bases short and J 2 bases short, with 11 bases between. This CDR3 comprises 13 residues. The DNA of the CDR3 is TGTGCCAGCACTCGCGCGTGGCAAGAGACCCAGTACTTC. It yields the protein CASTRAWQETQYF.

As for this clone: The same CDR3 can be traced to other DNA sequences in this sample. The gene calls are TRBV19 and TRBJ2-6, with a tentative D call TRBD1 (6 bases). The germline gives CDR1 LNHDA, CDR2 SQIVND (reference sequence). This CDR3 contains 15 residues. V dropped 4 bases and J dropped 2 bases, with 9 bases sitting between them. CDR3 in DNA: TGTGCCAGTAGTACCACAGGGACTGGGGCCAACGTCCTGACTTTC. It specifies CASSTTGTGANVLTF.

Note on this clone: The identical CDR3 is also encoded by other nucleotide sequences in the sample. The chain carries TRBV7-2 and TRBJ2-2, with 9 bases that match TRBD1. The CDR3 sequence is 14 residues long. V dropped 3 bases and J dropped 5; count of bases not matched to a gene: 1. Germline values: CDR1 SGHTA, CDR2 FQGNSA. The CDR3 DNA follows: TGTGCCAGCAGCTTGGGACAGGGTACCGGGGAGCTGTTTTTT. Amino acids: CASSLGQGTGELFF.

A word on this clone: This sample includes further DNA sequences coding for the same CDR3. The V call is TRBV9, the J call TRBJ1-3; 7 nucleotides align to TRBD1. The CDR3 loop spans 14 amino acids. With V trimmed by 3 bases and J by 1 base, 1 base remained unmatched. CDR1 and CDR2 from the germline V gene are SGDLS and YYNGEE. CDR3 protein: CASSDRGSGNTIYF. CDR3 DNA sequence: TGTGCCAGCAGCGACAGGGGTTCTGGAAACACCATATATTTT.

Turning to this clone: The sample carries other DNA sequences with the same CDR3. This rearrangement joins TRBV30 to TRBJ1-1; possibly TRBD1 for D (5 bases). The germline CDR1 and CDR2 sequences are GTSNPN and SVGIG (reference sequence). The CDR3 is 11 residues long. Trimming took 2 bases from V and 8 from J, leaving 9 bases between them. The CDR3 protein is CAWSRGREAFF. The CDR3 bases are TGTGCCTGGAGTAGGGGCCGAGAAGCTTTCTTT.

The J gene is TRBJ2-2, the V gene TRBV5-1; 9 bases align to TRBD1. V lost 2 bases, J lost 8 bases, and 4 bases stayed unmatched. CDR1 and CDR2 from the germline V gene are SGHRS and YFSETQ. The CDR3 contains 14 residues. The chain's CDR3 is CASSLQGAAGELFF. CDR3 in DNA: TGCGCCAGCAGCTTACAGGGGGCGGCTGGGGAGCTGTTTTTT. Drawing the rest from reference TRBV5-1 and TRBJ2-2, the complete variable domain is KAGVTQTPRYLIKTRGQQVTLSCSPISGHRSVSWYQQTPGQGLQFLFEYFSETQRNKGNFPGRFSGRQFSNSRSEMNVSTLELGDSALYLCASSLQGAAGELFFGEGSRLTVL.

This chain connects TRBV6-1 to TRBJ1-5; 8 bases align to TRBD1. The V and J ends lost 4 bases and 3 bases, in that order; junction bases with no gene match: 8. The CDR3 consists of 16 residues. CDR1 MNHNS and CDR2 SASEGT come from the germline V gene. CDR3 in amino acids: CASSGPGTGHNQPQHF. The CDR3 bases are TGTGCCAGCAGTGGACCCGGGACAGGTCACAATCAGCCCCAGCATTTT.

Of note for this clone: This specimen includes other DNA sequences encoding the same CDR3. This chain connects TRBV5-1 to TRBJ1-4; 8 bases align to TRBD1. Trimming removed 0 bases from V and 3 bases from J; junction bases left unmatched: 1. The CDR3 loop spans 15 amino acids. Germline assignment: CDR1 SGHRS and CDR2 YFSETQ. This CDR3 is CASSLGQGPNEKLFF. DNA for the CDR3: TGCGCCAGCAGCTTGGGACAGGGGCCTAATGAAAAACTGTTTTTT.

This clone has only one observation. V and J are TRBV7-8 and TRBJ2-3; TRBD2 matches at 7 bases. Germline-derived CDR1 and CDR2 are SGHVS and FQNEAQ. There are 15 residues in the CDR3. V was pared by 4 bases and J by 1 base, with 5 bases of the junction left unmatched. This CDR3 is CASSSGTKGTDTQYF. The DNA of the CDR3 is TGTGCCAGCAGCTCCGGGACTAAGGGCACAGATACGCAGTATTTT.